This T cell receptor (beta chain) originates from a study of cytomegalovirus exposure and HLA in healthy donors. Overall study context: Unique TCRs from HLA-typed donors, 75 million to 100 million of them, were held in an early data release.

This clone came up a few times. As yet, its antigen is unknown. General observations from the study: Using the classifier, cytomegalovirus status was reportedly diagnosed with high specificity and sensitivity. Across donors, most TCRs were seen rarely, yet some public ones were widespread.

This PCR relied on a set of 60 Vbeta primers and 13 Jbeta primers. The table came from immunoSEQ multiplex PCR; TCRdb's copy has only in-frame clones and leaves some out. The sample has 120,000 or so clones, less than 85% seen once. The source material was PBMCs. The origin of this receptor is a man aged 25 to 45 in good health and CMV-seropositive.

CDR3 nucleotides: TGCGCCAGCGGGTCCGGCTGGGAGGGCACTGAAGCTTTCTTT. It translates to CASGSGWEGTEAFF. V usage is TRBV5-1 and J usage is TRBJ1-1; D is unresolved. The CDR3 is 14 residues long. The V gene lost 7 bases and the J gene lost 4 bases, with 17 bases spanning the gap. Germline V gene data show CDR1 as SGHRS and CDR2 as YFSETQ.